Shown below are 15 T cell receptor beta chains from a single sample sequenced in a study of beta chain features in type 1 diabetes. Investigators reverse transcribed all isolated RNA, so they sequenced expressed TCRB transcripts. Clones were read by immunoSEQ multiplex PCR, and TCRdb kept only the in-frame ones, dropping some. The sample has 150,000 to 170,000 clones; less than 9.5% are singletons. Source material: central memory CD4+ T cells from blood. These receptors were obtained from a man aged 18 to 29 in good health.

This clone was seen more than once but under ten times. V gene TRBV6-5 combines with J gene TRBJ1-1; D is unclear. Germline CDR1 is MNHEY and CDR2 is SVGAGI. This CDR3 contains 14 residues. Trimming took off 2 bases at V and 5 bases at J, with 12 bases between the two ends. CDR3 in amino acids: CASSYALRETEAFF. CDR3 bases: TGTGCCAGCAGTTACGCCCTTCGCGAGACTGAAGCTTTCTTT.

The rearrangement links TRBV7-2 to TRBJ1-1; D remains unclear. The V gene lost 1 base and the J gene lost 2 bases, with 11 bases spanning the gap. The germline V gene has CDR1 SGHTA and CDR2 FQGNSA. This CDR3 is built from 15 residues. This CDR3 is CASSLGSGRNTEAFF. In nucleotides, the CDR3 is TGTGCCAGCAGCTTAGGTTCGGGGAGAAACACTGAAGCTTTCTTT.

This clone was counted between two and nine times. J is TRBJ2-6 and V is TRBV4-3, with D perhaps TRBD1 (6 bases). The V gene lost 3 bases and the J gene lost 0 bases, with 9 bases spanning the gap. Germline V gives CDR1 LGHNA, CDR2 YSLEER. CDR3 size: 16 residues. CDR3 DNA: TGCGCCAGCAGCCAGGAGACAGGCTCTGGGGCCAACGTCCTGACTTTC. The encoded protein is CASSQETGSGANVLTF.

The chain couples TRBV10-3 to TRBJ2-3; 8 bases match TRBD2. The length of the CDR3 is 13 residues. The germline CDR1 and CDR2 sequences are ENHRY and SYGVKD. Trimming removed 8 bases from V and 6 bases from J; junction bases left unmatched: 7. The CDR3 DNA reads TGTGCCATCGGGAAGCGGGAGAAGGATACGCAGTATTTT. Amino acids: CAIGKREKDTQYF.

The J gene is TRBJ2-5, the V gene TRBV18, with D hard to call. The CDR3 spans 14 residues. The germline gives CDR1 KGHSH, CDR2 LQKENI. Trimming removed 0 bases from V and 5 bases from J, with 10 bases in between. In DNA, the CDR3 is TGTGCCAGCTCACCACCACCATCCGGGGAGACCCAGTACTTC. Amino acids: CASSPPPSGETQYF.

The chain combines TRBV9 with TRBJ2-1; tentative D call: TRBD1 (6 bases). This CDR3 has 14 amino acids. Trimming cost V 1 base and J 4 bases, with 9 bases left between them. The germline V gene encodes CDR1 SGDLS and CDR2 YYNGEE. The CDR3 sequence is CASSVRQEYNEQFF. CDR3 DNA: TGTGCCAGCAGCGTAAGACAGGAGTACAATGAGCAGTTCTTC.

This clone was recorded a few times. CDR3 nucleotides: TGTGCCAGCAGCTTGTTCACAGGCAATCAGCCCCAGCATTTT. It is translated as CASSLFTGNQPQHF. J is TRBJ1-5 and V is TRBV7-2; D is unclear. Germline CDR1 reads SGHTA; CDR2 reads FQGNSA. This CDR3 is 14 amino acids long. Trimming shortened V by 3 bases and J by 2 bases, and 8 bases separated the two germline ends.

This clone has ten or more counts. The chain joins TRBV29-1 to TRBJ2-5; D is perhaps TRBD2 (7 bases). The CDR3 runs 12 residues. Per germline, CDR1 SQVTM and CDR2 ANQGSEA. The V gene lost 7 bases and the J gene lost 4 bases, with 13 bases spanning the gap. CDR3 in DNA: TGCAGCGGGGGGGCTAGCGGAGAGACCCAGTACTTC. Amino acid sequence: CSGGASGETQYF.

The chain couples TRBV6-1 to TRBJ1-1; 9 nucleotides line up with TRBD1. There are 15 residues in the CDR3. V gave up 5 bases and J gave up 1 base; unmatched junction bases: 5. Germline CDR1 MNHNS, CDR2 SASEGT. The DNA for the CDR3 is TGTGCCAGCAGTAGCTTGACAGGGGGGAACACTGAAGCTTTCTTT. Translating it yields CASSSLTGGNTEAFF.

This clone came up a few times. In DNA, the CDR3 is TGTGCCAGCAGCTTCGGTAGCGGGAGAATTCCGTTCTTC. This gives the protein CASSFGSGRIPFF. The chain has TRBV5-4 and TRBJ2-1, with 9 bases that match TRBD2. The CDR3 extends over 13 amino acids. Per the germline V gene, CDR1 is SGHNT and CDR2 is YYREEE (reference sequence). Losses at the gene ends were 2 bases for V and 15 bases for J; bases not matched to a gene: 9.

This clone was detected ten times or more. The V gene is TRBV29-1, the J gene TRBJ2-7; the D gene is possibly TRBD1 (6 bases). Trimming shortened V by 3 bases and J by 0 bases, and 12 bases separated the two germline ends. CDR3 length equals 14 residues. The germline gives CDR1 SQVTM, CDR2 ANQGSEA. The CDR3 reads CSVEANRDSYEQYF. CDR3 bases: TGCAGCGTTGAGGCTAACAGGGACTCCTACGAGCAGTACTTC.

This clone was observed a few times. J is TRBJ1-1 and V is TRBV4-3; TRBD1 is a possible D gene (5 bases). The germline V gene has CDR1 LGHNA and CDR2 YSLEER. CDR3 size: 13 residues. Trimming shortened V by 2 bases and J by 6 bases, and 10 bases separated the two germline ends. The CDR3 is CASSQTGRAEAFF. CDR3 nucleotide sequence: TGCGCCAGCAGCCAAACAGGTCGCGCTGAAGCTTTCTTT.

This clone has at least ten counts. This chain joins TRBV7-2 and TRBJ2-7, with 7 bases identical to TRBD2. The germline CDR1 and CDR2 sequences are SGHTA and FQGNSA. After removal of 5 bases from V and 5 bases from J, the junction contained 6 bases not matched to a gene. The CDR3 is 13 residues long. The CDR3 DNA reads TGTGCCAGCAGCCCCCCCAGCGGGAACGAGCAGTACTTC. It codes for CASSPPSGNEQYF.

This clone was seen a few times. This chain connects TRBV19 to TRBJ2-5; D not resolved. Trimming removed 3 bases from V and 5 bases from J, with 16 bases in between. The CDR3 runs to 15 residues. Germline values: CDR1 LNHDA, CDR2 SQIVND (reference sequence). The CDR3 protein is CASSMYGNTGETQYF. The CDR3 DNA sequence: TGTGCCAGTAGTATGTACGGAAACACCGGGGAGACCCAGTACTTC.

V and J are TRBV28 and TRBJ1-2; 9 nucleotides agree with TRBD1. With V trimmed by 9 bases and J by 3 bases, 2 bases remained unmatched. The CDR3 length is 12 residues. Germline loops: CDR1 MDHEN, CDR2 SYDVKM. The CDR3 DNA is TGTGCCAGTGGGACAGGGTACTATGGCTACACCTTC. It encodes CASGTGYYGYTF.